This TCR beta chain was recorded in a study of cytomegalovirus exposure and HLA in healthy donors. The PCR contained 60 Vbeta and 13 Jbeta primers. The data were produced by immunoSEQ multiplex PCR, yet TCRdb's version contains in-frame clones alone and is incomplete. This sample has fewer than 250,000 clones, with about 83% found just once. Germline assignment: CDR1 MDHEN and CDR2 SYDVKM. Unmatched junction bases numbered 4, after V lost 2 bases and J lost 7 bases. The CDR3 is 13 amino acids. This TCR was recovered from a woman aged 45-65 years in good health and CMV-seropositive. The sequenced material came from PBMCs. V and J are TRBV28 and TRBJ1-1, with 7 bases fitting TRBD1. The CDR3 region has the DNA TGTGCCAGCAGTTTAATCCGGACAGGTGAAGCTTTCTTT. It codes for CASSLIRTGEAFF.